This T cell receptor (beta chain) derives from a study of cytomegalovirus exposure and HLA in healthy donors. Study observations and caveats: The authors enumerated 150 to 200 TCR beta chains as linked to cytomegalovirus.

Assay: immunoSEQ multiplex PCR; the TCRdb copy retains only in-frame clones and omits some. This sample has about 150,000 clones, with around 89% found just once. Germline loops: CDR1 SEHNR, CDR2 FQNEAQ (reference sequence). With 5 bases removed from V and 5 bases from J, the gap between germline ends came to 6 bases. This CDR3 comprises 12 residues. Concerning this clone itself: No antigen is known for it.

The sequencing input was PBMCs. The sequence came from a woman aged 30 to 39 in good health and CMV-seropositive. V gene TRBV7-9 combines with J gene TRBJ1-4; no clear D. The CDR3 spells CASSTENEKLFF. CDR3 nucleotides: TGTGCCAGCAGCACGGAGAATGAAAAACTGTTTTTT.